This T cell receptor (beta chain) stems from a study of blood T cell repertoires in COVID-19 (dated by TCRdb to the early 2020s). Study-wide context: Samples covering the acute and convalescent phases of COVID-19 were provided by collaborators in the United States, Italy and Spain. The material from the prospective study consisted of cDNA or gDNA derived from T cells, B-cell-depleted T cells, or PBMCs. The dataset comprised deeply sampled blood TCRbeta repertoires from subjects exposed to, actively infected with, or recovered from COVID-19. A freely available public database, intended as a resource for researchers studying the immune response to SARS-CoV-2, is where the repertoires were released. Samples were obtained from the ongoing ImmuneRACE study (first 160 participants) and from 1,000 to 1,500 subjects provided by 6 global collaborators. A de-identified subject ID, COVID-19 status, age in years and sex were almost always included in the sample metadata. Where available, HLA class I and class II types were taken from metadata supplied by the sample provider and were not determined by assay-based typing.

At one collaborating source in Seattle, patients were enrolled during active infection and were followed longitudinally through the course of disease. The collaborating institutions used their own protocols to collect whole blood in K2EDTA tubes. For TCRbeta analysis, collaborator samples were shipped as frozen whole blood, as isolated PBMCs, or as DNA extracted from either sample type. CDR1 and CDR2, looked up from the germline V gene, are SNHLY and FYNNEI. The cysteine opens and the phenylalanine closes a CDR3 of 15 amino acids. The entry retains the CDR3 DNA only, 45 bases that are in frame from base 1. V loses 5 bases of germline sequence and J loses 2 bases, and the interval between the two ends is 14 bases. About this clone itself: It lacks a known antigen. Base-call qualities are not available, and no considerably larger clone is one nucleotide away.

TCRbeta CDR3 regions were amplified from genomic DNA by means of the immunoSEQ Assay, a bias-controlled multiplex PCR. Turning to the authors' computational methods: The number of nucleated cells in each sample was estimated by amplification of reference gene primers within the assay. To quantify the absolute abundance of each unique TCRbeta CDR3 rearrangement, sequence reads were collapsed and filtered. For each sample, productive Simpson clonality was calculated as the square root of Simpson's diversity index across productive rearrangements. TCRdb holds this immuneACCESS table with in-frame rearrangements only. Some clones are missing; in checked studies, unresolved V genes explain under half, and the rest has no known cause. From that table come the V and J calls and clone size; the DNA was used to work out D and trimming. The sample table shows fewer than 650,000 clones, and roughly nine tenths are seen once. The ten largest clones take up less than 9% of the sample.

The study at large found these results: Clinical and demographic metadata were provided uncurated, with the amount varying by source and participant.

The receptor comes from a woman in her forties or fifties with COVID-19, enrolled during active disease. The rearranged chain carries TRBV2 and TRBJ2-3; the D gene is perhaps TRBD2, from 5 matching bases. The material sequenced was peripheral blood. The CDR3 reads as follows: CASSRDEGSTDTQYF. At the DNA level, the sequence is TGTGCCAGCAGTCGGGATGAGGGATCCACAGATACGCAGTATTTT.